The rows below give T cell receptor beta chains drawn from one sample of a study of cytomegalovirus exposure and HLA in healthy donors. Sequenced by immunoSEQ multiplex PCR; TCRdb stores in-frame clones only, minus some. This table holds around 160,000 clones, roughly 78% found once. The sequencing input was PBMCs. Receptors originate from a middle-aged man in good health and CMV-seropositive. The CDR3 runs from the conserved cysteine through the conserved F or W. D genes are given only for firm matches. A clone size is listed for some rows: how often the clone was seen (once, few, many), or a class if it is expanded.

>TRBJ2-1|TRBV6-1|.|TRBD2
CASSEWGEGRDEQFF
TGTGCCAGCAGTGAATGGGGGGAGGGCCGGGATGAGCAGTTCTTC
>TRBJ2-1|TRBV9|.|.
CASSVEGEYYNEQFF
TGTGCCAGCAGCGTAGAGGGGGAATACTACAATGAGCAGTTCTTC
>TRBJ2-1|TRBV5-1|.|.
CASSNGSSYNEQFF
TGCGCCAGCAGCAACGGGAGCTCCTACAATGAGCAGTTCTTC
>TRBJ2-3|TRBV7-2|.|TRBD2
CASSTLAGLVPDTQYF
TGTGCCAGCAGCACCTTAGCGGGACTGGTCCCAGATACGCAGTATTTT
>TRBJ2-3|TRBV18|.|.
CASSLNSKQNTDTQYF
TGTGCCAGCTCGTTAAACTCCAAGCAAAACACAGATACGCAGTATTTT
>TRBJ1-2|TRBV5-1|.|.
CASSLAERRGRGYTF
TGCGCCAGCAGCTTGGCCGAACGGAGGGGTAGGGGCTACACCTTC
>TRBJ1-2|TRBV28|.|.
CASSFKNGYTF
TGTGCCAGCAGTTTCAAAAATGGCTACACCTTC
>TRBJ2-2|TRBV2|.|.
CASTRDGNTGELFF
TGTGCCAGCACGCGGGACGGTAACACCGGGGAGCTGTTTTTT
>TRBJ2-7|TRBV6-5|.|TRBD2
CASRPLAENYEQYF
TGTGCCAGCAGGCCACTAGCGGAGAACTACGAGCAGTACTTC
>TRBJ2-6|TRBV7-9|.|.
CASRQQDSGANVLTF
TGTGCCAGCAGGCAACAGGATTCTGGGGCCAACGTCCTGACTTTC
>TRBJ1-1|TRBV7-9|.|.
CASSGSGTSNTEAFF
TGTGCCAGCAGCGGATCCGGGACTTCAAACACTGAAGCTTTCTTT
>TRBJ1-3|TRBV30|.|.
CAWEVAPSSGNTIYF
TGTGCCTGGGAGGTAGCCCCGAGCTCTGGAAACACCATATATTTT
>TRBJ1-1|TRBV27|.|TRBD1
CASSPRDRGFMNTEAFF
TGTGCCAGCAGTCCCCGGGACAGGGGGTTTATGAACACTGAAGCTTTCTTT
>TRBJ2-7|TRBV19|.|TRBD2
CASSTQSSGGYEQYF
TGTGCCAGTAGTACCCAGTCCTCGGGGGGGTACGAGCAGTACTTC
>TRBJ2-1|TRBV6-5|.|TRBD2
CASSYGTSGTNEQFF
TGTGCCAGCAGTTACGGGACTAGCGGGACTAATGAGCAGTTCTTC
>TRBJ1-2|TRBV5-4|few|TRBD1
CASSEGQVNHTF
TGTGCCAGCAGCGAGGGACAGGTTAACCACACCTTC
>TRBJ1-2|TRBV27|few|.
CASSFQSGYGYTF
TGTGCCAGCAGTTTTCAATCAGGGTATGGCTACACCTTC
>TRBJ2-1|TRBV19|.|TRBD2
CASKEASGSYNEQFF
TGTGCCAGTAAAGAAGCTAGCGGATCCTACAATGAGCAGTTCTTC
>TRBJ1-2|TRBV5-1|.|TRBD1
CASSLEGQGADGYTF
TGCGCCAGCAGCTTGGAAGGACAGGGGGCGGATGGCTACACCTTC
>TRBJ2-3|TRBV6-5|.|TRBD1
CASSRGQGGTDTQYF
TGTGCCAGCAGTCGGGGACAGGGGGGAACAGATACGCAGTATTTT
>TRBJ1-1|TRBV27|few|.
CASSLLFPRGMNTEAFF
TGTGCCAGCAGTTTATTATTCCCTCGGGGTATGAACACTGAAGCTTTCTTT
>TRBJ2-2|TRBV11-2|.|.
CASSLWQGNTGELFF
TGTGCCAGCAGCTTATGGCAGGGGAACACCGGGGAGCTGTTTTTT
>TRBJ2-1|TRBV25-1|.|TRBD2
CASSEFRLAGGVEQFF
TGTGCCAGCAGTGAATTCCGGCTAGCGGGAGGCGTTGAGCAGTTCTTC
>TRBJ2-5|TRBV27|few|.
CASRGEGLATETQYF
TGTGCCAGCAGAGGTGAGGGCTTAGCGACGGAGACCCAGTACTTC
>TRBJ1-5|TRBV2|.|TRBD1
CASSDRQGVISTQHF
TGTGCCAGCAGTGACCGACAGGGGGTAATTAGTACCCAGCATTTT
>TRBJ2-7|TRBV5-1|.|.
CASSLYQGTTYEQYF
TGCGCCAGCAGCTTGTACCAGGGGACAACCTACGAGCAGTACTTC